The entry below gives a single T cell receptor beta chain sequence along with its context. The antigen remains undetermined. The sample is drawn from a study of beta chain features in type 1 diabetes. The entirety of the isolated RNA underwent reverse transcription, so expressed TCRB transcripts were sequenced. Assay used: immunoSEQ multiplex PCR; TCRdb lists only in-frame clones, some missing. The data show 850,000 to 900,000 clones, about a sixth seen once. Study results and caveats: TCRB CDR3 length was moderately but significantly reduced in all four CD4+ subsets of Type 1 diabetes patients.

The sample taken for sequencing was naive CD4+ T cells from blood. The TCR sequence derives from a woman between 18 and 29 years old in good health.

The CDR3 DNA sequence: TGTGCCAGGATATCAGGGGGAATTCCCTACGAGCAGTACTTC. Encoded protein: CARISGGIPYEQYF. The chain employs TRBV21-1 and TRBJ2-7; TRBD1 is the table's D call, not checked against the DNA. TRBV21-1 is a pseudogene. The CDR3 has 14 residues.